This TCR beta chain comes out of a study of cytomegalovirus exposure and HLA in healthy donors. General observations from the study: The study flagged around 160 TCR beta chains as cytomegalovirus-associated. The CMV antigen specificity of a few CMV-associated chains was confirmed through in vitro analysis. Most observed TCR sequences were rare, whereas some public TCRs were detected in many donors.

This CDR3 comprises 15 residues. V gave up 5 bases and J gave up 1 base, with 12 bases separating them. In germline, CDR1 is SEHNR, CDR2 FQNEAQ (reference sequence). Profiled with immunoSEQ multiplex PCR; TCRdb holds only in-frame clones, not every one. The sample shows 97,000 or so clones, 70% to 90% of them seen only once. With respect to this clone: The target antigen is unknown.

Separate from the approximately 670-subject first cohort was the roughly 130-subject validation cohort, to which the donors belonged. The chain combines TRBV7-9 with TRBJ1-5; D is unclear. Material for sequencing was PBMCs. The receptor comes from a woman in her thirties in good health and CMV-seronegative. The CDR3 coding sequence is TGTGCCAGCAGCCCTAAAAGTTGGAGCAATCAGCCCCAGCATTTT. This gives the protein CASSPKSWSNQPQHF.